Listed here is a single TCR beta chain. Methods used by the authors: Cell counts per sample came from amplifying reference gene primers. Assay used: immunoSEQ multiplex PCR; TCRdb lists only in-frame clones, some missing. D and trimming come from the DNA, and the V and J calls and clone size come from that table. The data contain approximately 230,000 clones, 80% to 90% of them singletons. This sample was taken from a study of blood T cell repertoires in COVID-19. Study-wide context: Acute-phase and convalescent COVID-19 samples originated in the United States, Italy and Spain. Sample material is recorded as cDNA or gDNA derived from T cells, B-cell-depleted T cells, or PBMCs.

Sequenced material: peripheral blood. The sequence derives from a man older than 75 with acute or convalescent COVID-19.

In DNA, the CDR3 is TGTGCCAGCAGCCCCCGGGGACTAGCTATACGGGGGGAGCTGTTTTTT. Translated, it gives CASSPRGLAIRGELFF. The chain links TRBV5-4 to TRBJ2-2; 9 nucleotides align to TRBD2. V gave up 4 bases and J gave up 8 bases; unmatched junction bases: 12. This CDR3 comprises 16 residues. CDR1 and CDR2 (germline): SGHNT, YYREEE (reference sequence).